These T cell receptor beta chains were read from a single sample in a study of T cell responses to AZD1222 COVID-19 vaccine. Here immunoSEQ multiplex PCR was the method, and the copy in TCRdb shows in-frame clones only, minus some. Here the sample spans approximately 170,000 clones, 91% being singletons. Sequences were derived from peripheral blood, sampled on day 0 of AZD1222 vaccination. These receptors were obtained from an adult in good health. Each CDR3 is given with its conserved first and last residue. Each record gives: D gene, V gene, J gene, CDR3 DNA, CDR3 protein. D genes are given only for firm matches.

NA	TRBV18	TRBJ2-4	TGTGCCAGCTCGGGACTTCTAGCCAAAAACATTCAGTACTTC	CASSGLLAKNIQYF
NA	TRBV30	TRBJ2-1	TGTGCCTGGAGTGTGAATAGCCTCTCCTACAATGAGCAGTTCTTC	CAWSVNSLSYNEQFF
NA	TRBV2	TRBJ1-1	TGTGCCAGCAGTGCATCCGGGGCGGCCAACACTGAAGCTTTCTTT	CASSASGAANTEAFF
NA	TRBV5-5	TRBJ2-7	TGTGCCAGCAGCGGACTATATGACTCCTACGAGCAGTACTTC	CASSGLYDSYEQYF
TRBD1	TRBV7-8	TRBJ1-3	TGTGCCAGCAGCCATGGACAGGGTTCTGGAAACACCATATATTTT	CASSHGQGSGNTIYF
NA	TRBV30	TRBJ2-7	TGTGCCTGGAGTATTACCCCAGGAAGATACGAGCAGTACTTC	CAWSITPGRYEQYF
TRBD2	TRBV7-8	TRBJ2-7	TGTGCCAGCAGCCGAGGTCCTAGCGGACTAGGGCTCGAGCAGTACTTC	CASSRGPSGLGLEQYF
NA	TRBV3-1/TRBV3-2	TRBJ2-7	TGTGCCAGCAGCGGGACATTTGGACACTTCTACGAGCAGTACTTC	CASSGTFGHFYEQYF
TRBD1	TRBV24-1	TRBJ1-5	TGTGCCACCAGTGCGCGACAGGGGGTTGGTAGCAATCAGCCCCAGCATTTT	CATSARQGVGSNQPQHF
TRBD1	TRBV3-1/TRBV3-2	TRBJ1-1	TGTGCCAGCAGCCGTGGACAGGGGAGGGGCACTGAAGCTTTCTTT	CASSRGQGRGTEAFF
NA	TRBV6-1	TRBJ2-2	TGTGCCAGCAGTGTATCAGCACCCATGAACACCGGGGAGCTGTTTTTT	CASSVSAPMNTGELFF